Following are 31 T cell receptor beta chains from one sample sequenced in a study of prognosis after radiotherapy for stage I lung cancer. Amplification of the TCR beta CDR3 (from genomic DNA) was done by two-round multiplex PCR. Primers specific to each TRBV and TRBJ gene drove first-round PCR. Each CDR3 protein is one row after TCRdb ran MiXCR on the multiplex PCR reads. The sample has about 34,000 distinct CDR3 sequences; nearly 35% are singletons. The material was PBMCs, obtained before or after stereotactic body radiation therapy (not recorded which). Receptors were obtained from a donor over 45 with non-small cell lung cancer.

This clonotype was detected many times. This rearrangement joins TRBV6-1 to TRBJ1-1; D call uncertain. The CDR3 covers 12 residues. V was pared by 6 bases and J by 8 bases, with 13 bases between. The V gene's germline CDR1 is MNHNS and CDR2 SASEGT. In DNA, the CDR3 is TGTGCCAGCAGACCCGGAGCGGGCGAAGCTTTCTTT. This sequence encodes CASRPGAGEAFF.

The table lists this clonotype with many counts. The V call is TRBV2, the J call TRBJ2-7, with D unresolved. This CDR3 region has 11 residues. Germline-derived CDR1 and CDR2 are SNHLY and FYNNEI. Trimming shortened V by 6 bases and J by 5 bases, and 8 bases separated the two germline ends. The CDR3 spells CASSQTDEQYF. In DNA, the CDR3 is TGTGCCAGCAGCCAGACGGACGAGCAGTACTTC.

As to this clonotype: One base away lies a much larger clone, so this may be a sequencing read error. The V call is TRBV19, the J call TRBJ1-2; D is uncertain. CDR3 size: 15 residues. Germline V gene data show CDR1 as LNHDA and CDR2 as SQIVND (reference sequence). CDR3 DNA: TGTGCCAGTAGTATCGGTACAGCGCATAACTGTGGCTACACCTTC. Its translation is CASSIGTAHNCGYTF.

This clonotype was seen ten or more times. CDR3 DNA sequence: TGTGCCAGCAGCTTGCGGACGGTCTACGAGCAGTACTTC. Its translation is CASSLRTVYEQYF. The rearrangement uses TRBV5-5 and TRBJ2-7; D gene unclear. Looked up from germline, CDR1 is SGHKS and CDR2 is YYEKEE (reference sequence). The CDR3 consists of 13 residues. Between the trimmed V and J ends, which lost 1 base and 3 bases, there was a span of 8 bases.

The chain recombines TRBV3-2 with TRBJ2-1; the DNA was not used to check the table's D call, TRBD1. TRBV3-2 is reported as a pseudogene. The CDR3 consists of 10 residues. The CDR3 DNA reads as TGTGCCAGCACCCCTGGTGAGCAGTTCTTC. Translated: CASTPGEQFF.

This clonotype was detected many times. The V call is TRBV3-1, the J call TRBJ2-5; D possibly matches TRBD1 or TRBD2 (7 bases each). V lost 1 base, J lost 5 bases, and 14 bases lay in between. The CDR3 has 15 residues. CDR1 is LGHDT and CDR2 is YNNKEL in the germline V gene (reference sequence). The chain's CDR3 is CASSQGQGGRETQYF. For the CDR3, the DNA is TGTGCCAGCAGCCAAGGGCAGGGGGGGCGGGAGACCCAGTACTTC.

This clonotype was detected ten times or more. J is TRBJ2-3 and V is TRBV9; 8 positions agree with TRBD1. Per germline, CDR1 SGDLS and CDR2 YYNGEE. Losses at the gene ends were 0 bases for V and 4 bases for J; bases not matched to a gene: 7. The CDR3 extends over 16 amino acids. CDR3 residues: CASSVDGAGGADTQYF. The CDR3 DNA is TGTGCCAGCAGCGTAGACGGGGCAGGGGGCGCAGATACGCAGTATTTT. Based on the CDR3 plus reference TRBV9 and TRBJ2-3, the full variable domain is DSGVTQTPKHLITATGQRVTLRCSPRSGDLSVYWYQQSLDQGLQFLIQYYNGEERAKGNILERFSAQQFPDLHSELNLSSLELGDSALYFCASSVDGAGGADTQYFGPGTRLTVL.

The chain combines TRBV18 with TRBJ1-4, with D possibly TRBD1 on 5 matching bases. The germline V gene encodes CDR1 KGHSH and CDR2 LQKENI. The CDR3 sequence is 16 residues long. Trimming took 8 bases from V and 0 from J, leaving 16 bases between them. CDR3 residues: CASGQDSTATNEKLFF. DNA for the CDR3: TGTGCCAGCGGGCAGGATTCGACAGCAACTAATGAAAAACTGTTTTTT. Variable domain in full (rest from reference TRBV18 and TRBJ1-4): NAGVMQNPRHLVRRRGQEARLRCSPMKGHSHVYWYRQLPEEGLKFMVYLQKENIIDESGMPKERFSAEFPKEGPSILRIQQVVRGDSAAYFCASGQDSTATNEKLFFGSGTQLSVL.

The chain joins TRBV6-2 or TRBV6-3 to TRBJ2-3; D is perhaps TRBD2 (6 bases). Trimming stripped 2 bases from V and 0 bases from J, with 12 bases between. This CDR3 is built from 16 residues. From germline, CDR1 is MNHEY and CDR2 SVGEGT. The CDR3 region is CASSYGGRPSTDTQYF. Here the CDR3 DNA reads TGTGCCAGCAGTTACGGAGGGCGTCCCAGCACAGATACGCAGTATTTT.

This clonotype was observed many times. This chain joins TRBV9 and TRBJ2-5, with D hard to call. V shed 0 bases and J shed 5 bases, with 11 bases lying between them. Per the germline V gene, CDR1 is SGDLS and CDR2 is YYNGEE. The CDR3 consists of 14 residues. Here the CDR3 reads CASSVDQKPETQYF. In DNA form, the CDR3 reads TGTGCCAGCAGCGTAGACCAGAAACCGGAGACCCAGTACTTC. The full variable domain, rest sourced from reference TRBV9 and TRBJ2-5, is DSGVTQTPKHLITATGQRVTLRCSPRSGDLSVYWYQQSLDQGLQFLIQYYNGEERAKGNILERFSAQQFPDLHSELNLSSLELGDSALYFCASSVDQKPETQYFGPGTRLLVL.

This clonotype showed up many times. Written as DNA, the CDR3 is TGTGCCAGCAGGGGACTCCCCTCCTACGAGCAGTACTTC. Translating gives CASRGLPSYEQYF. The V and J genes are TRBV27 and TRBJ2-7; perhaps TRBD2 as D (6 bases). The CDR3 loop spans 13 amino acids. CDR1 is MNHEY and CDR2 is SMNVEV in the germline V gene (reference sequence). V lost 6 bases and J 0 bases, leaving 9 bases between the germline ends.

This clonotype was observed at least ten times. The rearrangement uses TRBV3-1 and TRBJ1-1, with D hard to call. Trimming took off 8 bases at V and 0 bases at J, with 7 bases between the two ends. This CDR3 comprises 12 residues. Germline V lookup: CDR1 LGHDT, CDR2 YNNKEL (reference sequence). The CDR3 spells CASGPLNTEAFF. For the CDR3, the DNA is TGTGCCAGCGGGCCGCTGAACACTGAAGCTTTCTTT. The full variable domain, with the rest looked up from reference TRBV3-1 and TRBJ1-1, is DTAVSQTPKYLVTQMGNDKSIKCEQNLGHDTMYWYKQDSKKFLKIMFSYNNKELIINETVPNRFSPKSPDKAHLNLHINSLELGDSAVYFCASGPLNTEAFFGQGTRLTVV.

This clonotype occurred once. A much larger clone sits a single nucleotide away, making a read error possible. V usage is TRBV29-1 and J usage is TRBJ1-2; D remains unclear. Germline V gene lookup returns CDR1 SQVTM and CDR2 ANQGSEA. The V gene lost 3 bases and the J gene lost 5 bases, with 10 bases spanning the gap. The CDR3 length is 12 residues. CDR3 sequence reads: CSVDGPGYGYTF. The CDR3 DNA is TGCAGCGTTGATGGTCCCGGATATGGCTACACCTTC.

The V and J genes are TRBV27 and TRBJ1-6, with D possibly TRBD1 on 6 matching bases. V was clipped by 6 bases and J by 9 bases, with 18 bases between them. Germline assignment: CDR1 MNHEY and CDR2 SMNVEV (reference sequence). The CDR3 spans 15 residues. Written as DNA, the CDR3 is TGTGCCAGCAGATCCATCCAGGGGATCTTTTCACCCCTCCACTTT. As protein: CASRSIQGIFSPLHF.

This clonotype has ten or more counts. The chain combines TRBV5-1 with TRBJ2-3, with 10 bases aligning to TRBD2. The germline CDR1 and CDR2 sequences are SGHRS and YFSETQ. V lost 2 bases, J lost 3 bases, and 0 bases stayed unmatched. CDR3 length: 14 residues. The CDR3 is CASSLAGGTDTQYF. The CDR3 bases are TGCGCCAGCAGCTTAGCGGGGGGGACAGATACGCAGTATTTT.

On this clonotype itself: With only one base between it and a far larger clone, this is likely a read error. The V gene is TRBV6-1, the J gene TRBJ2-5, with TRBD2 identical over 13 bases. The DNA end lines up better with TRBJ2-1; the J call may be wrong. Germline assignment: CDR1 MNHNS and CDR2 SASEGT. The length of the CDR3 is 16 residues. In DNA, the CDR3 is TGTGCCAGCATCGAACTAGCGGGAGGGTCCGTGGGTGAGCAGTTCTTC. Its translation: CASIELAGGSVGEQFF.

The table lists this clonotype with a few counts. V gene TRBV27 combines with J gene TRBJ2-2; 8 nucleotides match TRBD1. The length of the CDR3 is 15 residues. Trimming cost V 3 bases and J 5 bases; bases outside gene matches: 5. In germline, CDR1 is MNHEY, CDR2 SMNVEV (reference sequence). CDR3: CASSFQGAGTGELFF. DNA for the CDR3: TGTGCCAGCAGTTTCCAGGGGGCGGGAACCGGGGAGCTGTTTTTT.

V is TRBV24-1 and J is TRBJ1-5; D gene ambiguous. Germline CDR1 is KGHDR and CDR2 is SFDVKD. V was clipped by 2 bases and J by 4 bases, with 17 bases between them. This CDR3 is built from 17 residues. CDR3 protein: CATSDSHSVSWNQPQHF. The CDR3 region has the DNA TGTGCCACCAGTGATTCCCATTCAGTGTCATGGAATCAGCCCCAGCATTTT.

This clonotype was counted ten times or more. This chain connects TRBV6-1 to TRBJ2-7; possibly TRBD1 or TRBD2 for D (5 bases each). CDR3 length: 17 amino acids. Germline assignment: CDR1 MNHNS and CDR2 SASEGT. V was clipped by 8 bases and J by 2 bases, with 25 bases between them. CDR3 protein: CASPSPQTRDRPYEQYF. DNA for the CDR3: TGTGCCAGCCCCTCCCCCCAAACCCGGGACCGTCCCTACGAGCAGTACTTC.

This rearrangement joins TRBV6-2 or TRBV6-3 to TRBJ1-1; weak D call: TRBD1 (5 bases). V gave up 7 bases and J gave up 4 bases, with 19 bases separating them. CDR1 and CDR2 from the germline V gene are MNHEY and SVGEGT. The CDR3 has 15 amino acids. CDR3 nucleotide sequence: TGTGCCAGCAAAGGCACATGGGGCCTGGGCACTGAAGCTTTCTTT. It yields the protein CASKGTWGLGTEAFF.

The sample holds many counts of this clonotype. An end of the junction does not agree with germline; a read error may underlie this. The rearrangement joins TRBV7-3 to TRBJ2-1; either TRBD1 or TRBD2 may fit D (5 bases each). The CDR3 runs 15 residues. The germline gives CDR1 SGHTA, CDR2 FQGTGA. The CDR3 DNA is TGTGCCCGCAGCCCCGGGACCGGGTCCTACAATGAGCAGTTCTTC. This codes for CARSPGTGSYNEQFF.

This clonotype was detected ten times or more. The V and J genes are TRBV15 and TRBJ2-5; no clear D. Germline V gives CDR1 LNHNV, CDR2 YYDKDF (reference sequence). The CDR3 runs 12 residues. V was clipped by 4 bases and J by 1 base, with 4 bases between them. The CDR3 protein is CATSKSQETQYF. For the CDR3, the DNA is TGTGCCACCAGCAAATCCCAAGAGACCCAGTACTTC.

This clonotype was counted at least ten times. This CDR3 is CASRPSDSPLHF. The CDR3, as DNA: TGTGCCAGCAGGCCGTCGGATTCACCCCTCCACTTT. The chain joins TRBV2 to TRBJ1-6; no definite D call. CDR1 SNHLY and CDR2 FYNNEI come from the germline V gene. Trimming shortened V by 6 bases and J by 8 bases, and 8 bases separated the two germline ends. The CDR3 is 12 residues long. The complete variable domain, with remaining parts taken from reference TRBV2 and TRBJ1-6, reads EPEVTQTPSHQVTQMGQEVILRCVPISNHLYFYWYRQILGQKVEFLVSFYNNEISEKSEIFDDQFSVERPDGSNFTLKIRSTKLEDSAMYFCASRPSDSPLHFGNGTRLTVT.

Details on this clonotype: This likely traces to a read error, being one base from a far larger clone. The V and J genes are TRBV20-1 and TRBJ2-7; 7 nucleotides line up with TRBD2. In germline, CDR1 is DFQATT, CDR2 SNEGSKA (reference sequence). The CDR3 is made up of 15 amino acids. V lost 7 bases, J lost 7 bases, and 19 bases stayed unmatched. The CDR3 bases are TGCAGTGTCGGGTACGGGGGGAGATTGGGTAATGAGCAGTACTTC. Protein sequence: CSVGYGGRLGNEQYF.

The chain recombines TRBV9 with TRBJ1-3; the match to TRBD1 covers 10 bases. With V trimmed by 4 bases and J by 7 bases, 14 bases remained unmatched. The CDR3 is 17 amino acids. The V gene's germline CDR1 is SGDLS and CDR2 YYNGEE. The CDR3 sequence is CASSSQTGGAFWNTIYF. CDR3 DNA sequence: TGTGCCAGCAGCTCTCAGACAGGGGGCGCTTTTTGGAACACCATATATTTT.

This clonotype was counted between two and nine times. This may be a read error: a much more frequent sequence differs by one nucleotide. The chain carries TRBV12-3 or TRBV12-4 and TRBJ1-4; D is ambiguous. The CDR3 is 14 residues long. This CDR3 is CASSSHGLGEKLLF. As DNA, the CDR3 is TGTGCCAGCAGTTCACATGGCCTTGGGGAAAAACTGCTTTTT.

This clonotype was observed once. The DNA of the CDR3 is TGTGCCAGCAGCCAATTCGACCGGGGCCCCTATGGCTACACCTTC. Its protein product is CASSQFDRGPYGYTF. This chain connects TRBV3-1 to TRBJ1-2; D possibly corresponds to TRBD1 (5 bases). Germline assignment: CDR1 LGHDT and CDR2 YNNKEL (reference sequence). V was shortened by 2 bases and J by 4 bases, with 14 bases between the two germline ends. The CDR3 is 15 residues long.

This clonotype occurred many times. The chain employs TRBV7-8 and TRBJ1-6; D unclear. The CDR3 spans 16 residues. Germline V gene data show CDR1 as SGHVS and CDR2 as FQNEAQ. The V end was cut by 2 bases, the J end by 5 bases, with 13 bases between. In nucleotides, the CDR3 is TGTGCCAGCAGCTTAATAGTGTCTGTTAATAATTCACCCCTCCACTTT. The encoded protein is CASSLIVSVNNSPLHF. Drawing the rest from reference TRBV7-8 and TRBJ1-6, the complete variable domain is GAGVSQSPRYKVAKRGQDVALRCDPISGHVSLFWYQQALGQGPEFLTYFQNEAQLDKSGLPSDRFFAERPEGSVSTLKIQRTQQEDSAVYLCASSLIVSVNNSPLHFGNGTRLTVT.

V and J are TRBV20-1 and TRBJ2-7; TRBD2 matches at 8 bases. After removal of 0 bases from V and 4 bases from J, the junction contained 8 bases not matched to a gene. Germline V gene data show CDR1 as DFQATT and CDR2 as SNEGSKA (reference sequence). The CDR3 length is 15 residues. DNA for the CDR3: TGCAGTGCTAGAGATACCCAGCGGGAGCGGTACGAGCAGTACTTC. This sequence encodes CSARDTQRERYEQYF.

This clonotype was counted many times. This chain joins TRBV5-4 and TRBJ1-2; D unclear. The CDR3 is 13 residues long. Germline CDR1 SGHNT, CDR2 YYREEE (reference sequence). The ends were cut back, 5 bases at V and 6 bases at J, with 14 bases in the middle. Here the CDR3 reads CASSSGLSDGYTF. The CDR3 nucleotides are TGTGCCAGCAGTTCCGGACTGAGTGATGGCTACACCTTC.

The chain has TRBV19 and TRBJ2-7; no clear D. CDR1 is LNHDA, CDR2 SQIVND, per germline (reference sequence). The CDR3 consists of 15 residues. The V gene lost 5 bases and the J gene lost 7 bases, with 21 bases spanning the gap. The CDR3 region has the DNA TGTGCCAGTAGTCTTCGTTCAGTCAACTCGGGTGAGCAGTACTTC. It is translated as CASSLRSVNSGEQYF.